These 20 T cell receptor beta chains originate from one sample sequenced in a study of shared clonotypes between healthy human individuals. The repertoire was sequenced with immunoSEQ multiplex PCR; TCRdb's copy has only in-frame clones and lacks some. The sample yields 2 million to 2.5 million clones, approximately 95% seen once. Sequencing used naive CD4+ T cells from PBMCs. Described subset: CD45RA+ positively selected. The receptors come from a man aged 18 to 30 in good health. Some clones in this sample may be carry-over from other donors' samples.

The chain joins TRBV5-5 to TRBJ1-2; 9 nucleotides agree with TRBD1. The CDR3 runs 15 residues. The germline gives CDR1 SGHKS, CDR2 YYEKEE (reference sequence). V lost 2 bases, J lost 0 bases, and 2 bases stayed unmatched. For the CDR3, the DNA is TGTGCCAGCAGCTTACAGGGGGCCTCTAACTATGGCTACACCTTC. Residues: CASSLQGASNYGYTF. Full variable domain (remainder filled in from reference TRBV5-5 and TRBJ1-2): DAGVTQSPTHLIKTRGQQVTLRCSPISGHKSVSWYQQVLGQGPQFIFQYYEKEERGRGNFPDRFSARQFPNYSSELNVNALLLGDSALYLCASSLQGASNYGYTFGSGTRLTVV.

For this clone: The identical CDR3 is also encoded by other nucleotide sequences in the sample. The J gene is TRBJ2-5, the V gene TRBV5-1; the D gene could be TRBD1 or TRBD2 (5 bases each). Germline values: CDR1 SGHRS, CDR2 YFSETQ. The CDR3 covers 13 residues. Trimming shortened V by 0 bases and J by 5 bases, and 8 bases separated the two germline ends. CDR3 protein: CASSLVGEETQYF. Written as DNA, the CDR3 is TGCGCCAGCAGCTTGGTGGGGGAGGAGACCCAGTACTTC.

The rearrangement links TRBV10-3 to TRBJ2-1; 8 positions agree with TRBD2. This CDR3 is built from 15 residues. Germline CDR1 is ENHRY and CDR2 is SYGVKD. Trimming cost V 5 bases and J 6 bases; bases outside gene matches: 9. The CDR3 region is CAISFGLATGNEQFF. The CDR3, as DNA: TGTGCCATCAGTTTTGGACTAGCCACGGGCAATGAGCAGTTCTTC.

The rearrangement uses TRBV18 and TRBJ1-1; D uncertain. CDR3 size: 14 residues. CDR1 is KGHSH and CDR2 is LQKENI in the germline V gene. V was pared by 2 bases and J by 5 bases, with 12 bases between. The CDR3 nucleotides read TGTGCCAGCTCACCAGCAGGTAAAGGGACTGAAGCTTTCTTT. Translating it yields CASSPAGKGTEAFF.

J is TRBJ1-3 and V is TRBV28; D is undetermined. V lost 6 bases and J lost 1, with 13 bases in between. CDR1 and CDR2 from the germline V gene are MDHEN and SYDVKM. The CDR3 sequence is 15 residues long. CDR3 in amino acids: CASREARYSGNTIYF. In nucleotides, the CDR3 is TGTGCCAGCAGGGAGGCTAGGTATTCTGGAAACACCATATATTTT.

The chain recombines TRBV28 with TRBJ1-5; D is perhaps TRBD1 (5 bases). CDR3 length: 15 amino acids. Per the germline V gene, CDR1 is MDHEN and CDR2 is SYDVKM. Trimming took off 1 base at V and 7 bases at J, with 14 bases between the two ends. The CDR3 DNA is TGTGCCAGCAGTTTATTGGGACTTCCAGAACAGCCCCAGCATTTT. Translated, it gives CASSLLGLPEQPQHF.

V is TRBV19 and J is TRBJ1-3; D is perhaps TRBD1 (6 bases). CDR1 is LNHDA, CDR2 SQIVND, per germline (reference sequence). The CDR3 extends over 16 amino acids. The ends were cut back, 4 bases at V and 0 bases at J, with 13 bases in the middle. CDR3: CASSRRDISSGNTIYF. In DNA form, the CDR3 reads TGTGCCAGTAGTAGGAGGGACATCTCCTCTGGAAACACCATATATTTT.

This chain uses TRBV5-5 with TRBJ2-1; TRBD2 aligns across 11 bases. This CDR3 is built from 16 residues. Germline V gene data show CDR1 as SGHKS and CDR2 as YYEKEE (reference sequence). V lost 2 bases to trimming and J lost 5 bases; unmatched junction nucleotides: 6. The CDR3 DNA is TGTGCCAGCAGCTTAACCGGGACTAGCGGAAACAATGAGCAGTTCTTC. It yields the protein CASSLTGTSGNNEQFF.

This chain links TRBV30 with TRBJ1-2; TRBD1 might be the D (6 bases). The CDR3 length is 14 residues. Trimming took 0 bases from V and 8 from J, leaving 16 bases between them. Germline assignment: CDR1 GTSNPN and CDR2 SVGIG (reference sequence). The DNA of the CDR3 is TGTGCCTGGAGTGTACACTCGGGGGCTCTGGGCTACACCTTC. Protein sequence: CAWSVHSGALGYTF.

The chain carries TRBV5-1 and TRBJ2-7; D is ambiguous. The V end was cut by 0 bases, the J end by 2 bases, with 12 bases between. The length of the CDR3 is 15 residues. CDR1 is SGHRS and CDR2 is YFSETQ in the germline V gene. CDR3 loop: CASSLGPEEPYEQYF. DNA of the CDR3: TGCGCCAGCAGCTTGGGGCCGGAAGAACCCTACGAGCAGTACTTC. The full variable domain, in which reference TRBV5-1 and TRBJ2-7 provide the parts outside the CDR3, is KAGVTQTPRYLIKTRGQQVTLSCSPISGHRSVSWYQQTPGQGLQFLFEYFSETQRNKGNFPGRFSGRQFSNSRSEMNVSTLELGDSALYLCASSLGPEEPYEQYFGPGTRLTVT.

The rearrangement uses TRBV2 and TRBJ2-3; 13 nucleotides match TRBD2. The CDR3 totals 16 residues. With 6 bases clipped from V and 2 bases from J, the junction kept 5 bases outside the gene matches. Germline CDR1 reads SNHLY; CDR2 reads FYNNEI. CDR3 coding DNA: TGTGCCAGCAGGGTAGGACTAGCGGGAGACACAGATACGCAGTATTTT. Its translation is CASRVGLAGDTDTQYF. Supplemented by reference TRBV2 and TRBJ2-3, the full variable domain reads EPEVTQTPSHQVTQMGQEVILRCVPISNHLYFYWYRQILGQKVEFLVSFYNNEISEKSEIFDDQFSVERPDGSNFTLKIRSTKLEDSAMYFCASRVGLAGDTDTQYFGPGTRLTVL.

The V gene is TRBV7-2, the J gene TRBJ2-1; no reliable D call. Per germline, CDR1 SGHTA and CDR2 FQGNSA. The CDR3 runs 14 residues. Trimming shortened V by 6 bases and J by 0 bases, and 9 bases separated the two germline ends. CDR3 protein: CASSGVFSYNEQFF. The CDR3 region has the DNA TGTGCCAGCAGTGGGGTCTTCTCCTACAATGAGCAGTTCTTC. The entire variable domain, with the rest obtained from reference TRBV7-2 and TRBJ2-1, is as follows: GAGVSQSPSNKVTEKGKDVELRCDPISGHTALYWYRQSLGQGLEFLIYFQGNSAPDKSGLPSDRFSAERTGGSVSTLTIQRTQQEDSAVYLCASSGVFSYNEQFFGPGTRLTVL.

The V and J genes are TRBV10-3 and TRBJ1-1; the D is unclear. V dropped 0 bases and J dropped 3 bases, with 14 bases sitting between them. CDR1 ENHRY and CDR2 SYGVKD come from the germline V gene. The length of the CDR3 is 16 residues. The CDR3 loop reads CAISESGRPGHTEAFF. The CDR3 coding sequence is TGTGCCATCAGTGAGTCAGGTCGACCCGGACACACTGAAGCTTTCTTT.

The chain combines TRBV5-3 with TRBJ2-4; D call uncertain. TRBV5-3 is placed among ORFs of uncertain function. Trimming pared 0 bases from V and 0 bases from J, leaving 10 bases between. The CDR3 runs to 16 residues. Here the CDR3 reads CARSLARGRAKNIQYF. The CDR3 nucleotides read TGTGCCAGAAGCTTGGCCCGAGGTAGAGCCAAAAACATTCAGTACTTC.

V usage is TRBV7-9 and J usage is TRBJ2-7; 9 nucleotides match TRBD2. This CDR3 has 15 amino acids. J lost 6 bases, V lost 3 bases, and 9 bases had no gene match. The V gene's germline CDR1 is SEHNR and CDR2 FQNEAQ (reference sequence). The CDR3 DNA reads TGTGCCAGCAGCTTGGCGGGAGGGTTGTTAGCCGAGCAGTACTTC. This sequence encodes CASSLAGGLLAEQYF.

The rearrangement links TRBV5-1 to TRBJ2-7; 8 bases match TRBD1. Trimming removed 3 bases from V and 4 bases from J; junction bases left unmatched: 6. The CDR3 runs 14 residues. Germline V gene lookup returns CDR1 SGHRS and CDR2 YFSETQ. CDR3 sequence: CASSWGQEKYEQYF. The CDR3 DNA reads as TGCGCCAGCAGCTGGGGACAGGAGAAGTACGAGCAGTACTTC. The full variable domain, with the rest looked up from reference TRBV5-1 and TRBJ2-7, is KAGVTQTPRYLIKTRGQQVTLSCSPISGHRSVSWYQQTPGQGLQFLFEYFSETQRNKGNFPGRFSGRQFSNSRSEMNVSTLELGDSALYLCASSWGQEKYEQYFGPGTRLTVT.

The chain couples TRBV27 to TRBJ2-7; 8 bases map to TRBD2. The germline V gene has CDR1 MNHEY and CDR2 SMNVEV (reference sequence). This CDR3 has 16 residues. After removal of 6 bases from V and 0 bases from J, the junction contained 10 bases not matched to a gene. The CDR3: CASRLLLAGSSYEQYF. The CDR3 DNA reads TGTGCCAGCAGGCTCCTTTTAGCGGGGAGCTCCTACGAGCAGTACTTC.

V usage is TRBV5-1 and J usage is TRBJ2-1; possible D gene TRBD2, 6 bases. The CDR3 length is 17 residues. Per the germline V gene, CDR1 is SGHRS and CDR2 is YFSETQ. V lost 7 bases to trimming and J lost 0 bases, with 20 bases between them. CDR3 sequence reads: CASSPNRGTYSYNEQFF. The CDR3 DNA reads TGCGCCAGCTCCCCCAACCGGGGGACTTACTCCTACAATGAGCAGTTCTTC.

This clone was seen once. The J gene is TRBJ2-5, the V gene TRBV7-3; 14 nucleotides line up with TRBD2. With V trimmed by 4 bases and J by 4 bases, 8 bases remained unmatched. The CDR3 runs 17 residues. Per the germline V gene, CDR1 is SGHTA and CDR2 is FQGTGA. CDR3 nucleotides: TGTGCCAGCAGCTCCCCGACTAGCGGGAGGGAACGAGAGACCCAGTACTTC. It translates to CASSSPTSGRERETQYF.

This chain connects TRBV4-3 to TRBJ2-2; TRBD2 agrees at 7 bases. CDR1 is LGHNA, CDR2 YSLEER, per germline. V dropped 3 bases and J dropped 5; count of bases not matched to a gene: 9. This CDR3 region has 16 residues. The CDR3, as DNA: TGCGCCAGCAGCCATCTCGGGGGGAGAGGGACCGGGGAGCTGTTTTTT. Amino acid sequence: CASSHLGGRGTGELFF.